This TCR beta chain is from a study of Ad26.COV2.S vaccination and SARS-CoV-2 variants. On the study more broadly: The donor participated in the COV1001 trial, in its Ad26.COV2.S arm.

Assay used: immunoSEQ multiplex PCR; TCRdb lists only in-frame clones, some missing. The repertoire has approximately 420,000 clones, approximately 90% of them found once; the top ten carry approximately 3.7%. V gave up 1 base and J gave up 4 bases; unmatched junction bases: 4. The length of the CDR3 is 16 residues. Per the germline V gene, CDR1 is MNHEY and CDR2 is SMNVEV (reference sequence). Regarding treatment: over 15 received Ad26.COV2.S at low or high dose, single or two shots; roughly five received placebo; per-sample allocation not given. The samples were gathered on day 63 after the first injection of vaccine or placebo. This Boston cohort included adults aged 18-55 years.

This sequence originates from a person between 18 and 65 years old who received the Ad26.COV2.S COVID-19 vaccine or a placebo. This chain links TRBV27 with TRBJ2-2; 9 nucleotides line up with TRBD2. Sequences were derived from peripheral blood, sampled in a trial of Ad26.COV2.S vaccine versus placebo. The CDR3 protein is CASSLFPAGGTGELFF. DNA for the CDR3: TGTGCCAGCAGTTTATTTCCAGCGGGGGGCACCGGGGAGCTGTTTTTT.